The 31 T cell receptor beta chains presented below share a single source sample, sequenced in a study of blood T cell repertoires in COVID-19. Libraries were prepared by immunoSEQ multiplex PCR; TCRdb keeps only in-frame clonotypes and omits some of them. The sample records tens of thousands of clones, 82% being singletons. The sequencing sample was made of peripheral blood. Receptor source: an older woman with acute or convalescent COVID-19.

The chain uses TRBV5-1 and TRBJ1-2; 7 bases are a match to TRBD1. CDR1 and CDR2 (germline): SGHRS, YFSETQ. This CDR3 contains 17 residues. V was pared by 3 bases and J by 3 bases, with 14 bases of the junction left unmatched. CDR3 amino acids: CASSSRQGFPSDYGYTF. The CDR3, as DNA: TGCGCCAGCAGCTCCAGACAGGGATTTCCCTCAGACTATGGCTACACCTTC.

The chain recombines TRBV5-1 with TRBJ1-4, with D hard to call. The V and J ends lost 0 bases and 0 bases respectively, with 12 bases between them. Looked up from germline, CDR1 is SGHRS and CDR2 is YFSETQ. This CDR3 has 17 residues. The CDR3 reads CASSLDGEDATNEKLFF. CDR3 nucleotide sequence: TGCGCCAGCAGCTTGGACGGGGAGGACGCAACTAATGAAAAACTGTTTTTT.

The V and J genes are TRBV2 and TRBJ1-4; TRBD1 agrees at 7 bases. The CDR3 has 15 residues. Trimming removed 6 bases from V and 5 bases from J; junction bases left unmatched: 9. The V gene's germline CDR1 is SNHLY and CDR2 FYNNEI. The CDR3 coding sequence is TGTGCCAGCAGACCTCGGACAGGTATAAATGAAAAACTGTTTTTT. This sequence encodes CASRPRTGINEKLFF.

The chain recombines TRBV2 with TRBJ1-1; no definite D call. V lost 1 base and J lost 13, with 16 bases in between. This CDR3 has 13 residues. The germline V gene encodes CDR1 SNHLY and CDR2 FYNNEI. CDR3 bases: TGTGCCAGCAGTGAAGGGGCCAGCATCTTGGATTTCTTT. Its protein product is CASSEGASILDFF.

In this sample, this clone turned up once. The chain carries TRBV10-1 and TRBJ2-5, with TRBD2 as a possible D gene (5 bases). CDR3 size: 14 residues. CDR1 and CDR2 from the germline V gene are WNHNN and SYGVQD (reference sequence). Trimming left V 0 bases short and J 2 bases short, with 7 bases between. The chain's CDR3 is CASSESTGQETQYF. The CDR3 nucleotides are TGCGCCAGCAGTGAGTCGACGGGGCAAGAGACCCAGTACTTC.

The V call is TRBV27, the J call TRBJ1-6; unclear D gene. This CDR3 spans 15 amino acids. The V and J ends lost 3 bases and 6 bases respectively, with 12 bases between them. Germline-derived CDR1 and CDR2 are MNHEY and SMNVEV (reference sequence). The CDR3 DNA reads TGTGCCAGCAGTTTTGGTACTGGAGTTAATTCACCCCTCCACTTT. Protein: CASSFGTGVNSPLHF.

About this clone itself: This sample includes further DNA sequences coding for the same CDR3. The rearrangement joins TRBV11-2 to TRBJ1-3; D is ambiguous. The CDR3 loop spans 14 amino acids. CDR1 and CDR2 (germline): SGHAT, FQNNGV. V was trimmed by 3 bases and J by 0 bases, leaving 6 bases between them. CDR3 DNA: TGTGCCAGCAGCTTGAGTATCTCTGGAAACACCATATATTTT. Protein: CASSLSISGNTIYF.

The rearrangement joins TRBV7-3 to TRBJ2-3; D may be TRBD1 (6 bases). CDR3 length: 15 residues. Germline lookup yields CDR1 SGHTA and CDR2 FQGTGA. The germline V and J ends were trimmed by 2 bases and 3 bases, with 12 bases remaining between them. Here the CDR3 reads CASSLGPRGTDTQYF. The CDR3 region has the DNA TGTGCCAGCAGCTTAGGGCCCAGGGGAACAGATACGCAGTATTTT.

The genes are TRBV7-9 and TRBJ1-1; tentative D call: TRBD1 (6 bases). The CDR3 spans 17 residues. With 1 base removed from V and 0 bases from J, the gap between germline ends came to 15 bases. The germline CDR1 and CDR2 sequences are SEHNR and FQNEAQ (reference sequence). The CDR3 sequence is CASSLDGFTGLNTEAFF. CDR3 in DNA: TGTGCCAGCAGCTTAGATGGGTTTACAGGGCTGAACACTGAAGCTTTCTTT.

The rearrangement joins TRBV28 to TRBJ2-7; 7 positions agree with TRBD1. Germline V gene lookup returns CDR1 MDHEN and CDR2 SYDVKM. The V gene end was trimmed by 5 bases and the J gene end by 0 bases; junction bases not matched to a gene: 4. The CDR3 runs to 14 residues. The CDR3: CASSGQESSYEQYF. As DNA, the CDR3 is TGTGCCAGCAGTGGACAGGAAAGCTCCTACGAGCAGTACTTC.

This clone was seen a few times. The CDR3 is CASSYVRAGELFF. The CDR3 region has the DNA TGTGCCAGCAGTTACGTGAGGGCCGGGGAGCTGTTTTTT. The V gene is TRBV6-5, the J gene TRBJ2-2, with a weak D call TRBD2 (5 bases). There are 13 residues in the CDR3. Per germline, CDR1 MNHEY and CDR2 SVGAGI. Trimming removed 2 bases at V and 6 bases at J, with 7 bases between.

V gene TRBV5-8 combines with J gene TRBJ1-4; TRBD1 agrees at 7 bases. Germline CDR1 is SGHTS and CDR2 is YDEGEE. The CDR3 loop spans 16 amino acids. V gave up 3 bases and J gave up 7 bases; unmatched junction bases: 12. As DNA, the CDR3 is TGTGCCAGCAGCTCCGTCGGGACAGCGAGGGGTGAAAAACTGTTTTTT. Amino acid sequence: CASSSVGTARGEKLFF.

There are a few counts of this clone. The J gene is TRBJ2-7, the V gene TRBV27; D is perhaps TRBD2 (6 bases). The V and J ends lost 6 bases and 7 bases respectively, with 22 bases between them. CDR3 length: 15 amino acids. CDR1 and CDR2 (germline): MNHEY, SMNVEV (reference sequence). This chain's CDR3 is CASRSGGAQAREQYF. Here the CDR3 DNA reads TGTGCCAGCAGGTCGGGCGGGGCTCAAGCAAGGGAGCAGTACTTC.

The gene calls are TRBV10-3 and TRBJ1-6; a weak D match, TRBD1 (5 bases). The CDR3 sequence is 16 residues long. The germline gives CDR1 ENHRY, CDR2 SYGVKD. The germline V and J ends were trimmed by 4 bases and 4 bases, with 14 bases remaining between them. The CDR3: CAISGEPGGYNSPLHF. The CDR3 DNA reads TGTGCCATCAGTGGTGAACCGGGGGGTTATAATTCACCCCTCCACTTT.

This chain connects TRBV29-1 to TRBJ2-7; D might be TRBD2 (7 bases). The ends were cut back, 4 bases at V and 2 bases at J, with 12 bases in the middle. The CDR3 covers 13 residues. Per germline, CDR1 SQVTM and CDR2 ANQGSEA. The DNA of the CDR3 is TGCAGCGTTGGGGGGGGGCGTGCCTACGAGCAGTACTTC. It translates to CSVGGGRAYEQYF.

The chain employs TRBV7-2 and TRBJ2-2, with D uncertain. Trimming removed 7 bases from V and 7 bases from J, with 7 bases in between. CDR1 is SGHTA and CDR2 is FQGNSA in the germline V gene. CDR3 length: 11 residues. CDR3 region: CASTLSGELFF. DNA of the CDR3: TGTGCCAGCACCCTCAGCGGGGAGCTGTTTTTT.

The rearrangement uses TRBV24-1 and TRBJ1-4; 8 bases align to TRBD1. This CDR3 is built from 16 residues. Losses at the gene ends were 6 bases for V and 2 bases for J; bases not matched to a gene: 7. The germline gives CDR1 KGHDR, CDR2 SFDVKD. CDR3 nucleotides: TGTGCCACCAGTACCGGACAGGGTACGACTAATGAAAAACTGTTTTTT. This gives the protein CATSTGQGTTNEKLFF.

The rearrangement links TRBV29-1 to TRBJ1-2, with D maybe TRBD1 (5 bases). The germline V gene has CDR1 SQVTM and CDR2 ANQGSEA. V dropped 2 bases and J dropped 0 bases, with 19 bases sitting between them. The CDR3 spans 17 residues. In nucleotides, the CDR3 is TGCAGCGTTGAATTTAGGGGCAACCACCGGGCTAACTATGGCTACACCTTC. Encoded protein: CSVEFRGNHRANYGYTF.

V gene TRBV2 combines with J gene TRBJ2-3; 13 bases match TRBD2. Trimming at V came to 6 bases and at J to 3 bases, leaving 9 bases not matched to a gene. This CDR3 comprises 17 residues. Germline values: CDR1 SNHLY, CDR2 FYNNEI. The CDR3: CASSRWTSGRQTDTQYF. DNA of the CDR3: TGTGCCAGCAGCCGGTGGACTAGCGGGAGACAAACAGATACGCAGTATTTT.

A single count supports this clone. This chain uses TRBV7-2 with TRBJ1-5; D gene unclear. CDR3 length: 13 amino acids. Germline V CDR1 and CDR2: SGHTA, FQGNSA. Trimming stripped 8 bases from V and 3 bases from J, with 11 bases between. The DNA of the CDR3 is TGTGCCAGCCGGGGTGGTTCCAATCAGCCCCAGCATTTT. It codes for CASRGGSNQPQHF.

The genes are TRBV9 and TRBJ1-1; unclear D gene. This CDR3 spans 15 amino acids. CDR1 and CDR2 (germline): SGDLS, YYNGEE. V shed 4 bases and J shed 1 base, with 14 bases lying between them. CDR3: CASSPLGTGNTEAFF. CDR3 sequence (DNA): TGTGCCAGCAGCCCCCTAGGTACGGGGAACACTGAAGCTTTCTTT.

The rearrangement joins TRBV2 to TRBJ1-5; maybe TRBD1 (5 bases). The CDR3 is 18 residues long. V was pared by 6 bases and J by 0 bases, with 21 bases between. In germline, CDR1 is SNHLY, CDR2 FYNNEI. The DNA of the CDR3 is TGTGCCAGCAGCCAACAGGTCTTGTCAGGTAGTAGCAATCAGCCCCAGCATTTT. Its translation is CASSQQVLSGSSNQPQHF.

This chain uses TRBV19 with TRBJ2-7; 9 nucleotides align to TRBD1. The V gene's germline CDR1 is LNHDA and CDR2 SQIVND (reference sequence). V shed 6 bases and J 3 bases; nucleotides not matched to a gene: 9. The CDR3 totals 15 residues. The CDR3 DNA is TGTGCCAGTAGAAGGGGGACAGGGATGTTCTACGAGCAGTACTTC. Amino acid sequence: CASRRGTGMFYEQYF.

V usage is TRBV7-3 and J usage is TRBJ1-4, with 10 positions matching TRBD1. V was clipped by 6 bases and J by 3 bases; unmatched bases: 1. The germline V gene encodes CDR1 SGHTA and CDR2 FQGTGA. The CDR3 is made up of 14 amino acids. CDR3 DNA: TGTGCCAGCAGGGGGACAGGGGCTAATGAAAAACTGTTTTTT. Its protein is CASRGTGANEKLFF.

The chain recombines TRBV5-6 with TRBJ2-5, with a tentative D call TRBD1 (6 bases). V dropped 1 base and J dropped 9 bases, with 25 bases sitting between them. CDR1 and CDR2 (germline): SGHDT, YYEEEE. The CDR3 covers 17 residues. CDR3 protein: CASSLSGNAGTNRAQYF. The DNA for the CDR3 is TGTGCCAGCAGCTTGAGCGGAAACGCAGGGACAAATAGGGCCCAGTACTTC. Using reference TRBV5-6 and TRBJ2-5 for the parts outside the CDR3, the full variable domain is DAGVTQSPTHLIKTRGQQVTLRCSPKSGHDTVSWYQQALGQGPQFIFQYYEEEERQRGNFPDRFSGHQFPNYSSELNVNALLLGDSALYLCASSLSGNAGTNRAQYFGPGTRLLVL.

The genes are TRBV30 and TRBJ1-5, with D possibly being TRBD1 (6 bases). CDR1 GTSNPN and CDR2 SVGIG come from the germline V gene (reference sequence). The CDR3 contains 14 residues. V dropped 0 bases and J dropped 5 bases, with 11 bases sitting between them. CDR3 bases: TGTGCCTGGAGTGTACCAGGGGCATATCAGCCCCAGCATTTT. Its protein product is CAWSVPGAYQPQHF.

The chain has TRBV2 and TRBJ1-1; D may be TRBD1 (6 bases). CDR3 size: 13 residues. With 6 bases removed from V and 4 bases from J, the gap between germline ends came to 12 bases. Germline-derived CDR1 and CDR2 are SNHLY and FYNNEI. The CDR3 here is CASSQQGTTEAFF. DNA for the CDR3: TGTGCCAGCAGCCAACAGGGCACCACTGAAGCTTTCTTT.

The chain uses TRBV9 and TRBJ2-6; D possibly corresponds to TRBD2 (6 bases). Trimming cost V 2 bases and J 1 base, with 10 bases left between them. Germline-derived CDR1 and CDR2 are SGDLS and YYNGEE. There are 16 residues in the CDR3. CDR3 in DNA: TGTGCCAGCAGCGTCTACGGGAGATCTGGGGCCAACGTCCTGACTTTC. Its translation is CASSVYGRSGANVLTF. Together with reference TRBV9 and TRBJ2-6, the CDR3 gives the full variable domain: DSGVTQTPKHLITATGQRVTLRCSPRSGDLSVYWYQQSLDQGLQFLIQYYNGEERAKGNILERFSAQQFPDLHSELNLSSLELGDSALYFCASSVYGRSGANVLTFGAGSRLTVL.

This clone was seen a few times. This chain joins TRBV2 and TRBJ2-3, with 11 bases identical to TRBD2. The germline V gene has CDR1 SNHLY and CDR2 FYNNEI. The V and J ends lost 4 bases and 4 bases, in that order; junction bases with no gene match: 7. CDR3 length: 16 residues. The CDR3 sequence is CASSGRGLAVSDTQYF. The CDR3 DNA follows: TGTGCCAGCAGTGGACGGGGACTAGCGGTTTCAGATACGCAGTATTTT.

This chain uses TRBV5-1 with TRBJ2-3; D is uncertain. The CDR3 consists of 14 residues. Germline V gene data show CDR1 as SGHRS and CDR2 as YFSETQ. V shed 1 base and J shed 4 bases, with 10 bases lying between them. The CDR3 loop reads CASSLNRQPDTQYF. The CDR3 nucleotides read TGCGCCAGCAGCTTGAACCGACAACCAGATACGCAGTATTTT.

The rearrangement uses TRBV19 and TRBJ2-7, with a weak D call TRBD1 (5 bases). Looked up from germline, CDR1 is LNHDA and CDR2 is SQIVND (reference sequence). The V end was cut by 3 bases, the J end by 0 bases, with 12 bases between. The CDR3 sequence is 15 residues long. CDR3 nucleotide sequence: TGTGCCAGTAGTATTGAGATTGACAGCTCCTACGAGCAGTACTTC. The encoded protein is CASSIEIDSSYEQYF.